These 31 T cell receptor beta chains were sequenced from one sample in a study of T cell responses to AZD1222 COVID-19 vaccine. This table comes from immunoSEQ multiplex PCR, and its TCRdb copy is limited to in-frame clones, with some not included. The table has 180,000 or so clones, more than 80% seen once. This specimen consisted of peripheral blood, obtained on day 0 of AZD1222 vaccination. The receptors were sampled from an adult in good health.

The genes are TRBV6-5 and TRBJ1-1; TRBD1 might be the D (5 bases). V dropped 1 base and J dropped 3 bases, with 9 bases sitting between them. Looked up from germline, CDR1 is MNHEY and CDR2 is SVGAGI. There are 14 residues in the CDR3. The DNA for the CDR3 is TGTGCCAGCAGTTACTTGGGGGGGGACACTGAAGCTTTCTTT. Its translation is CASSYLGGDTEAFF.

The chain recombines TRBV6-5 with TRBJ2-1; TRBD1 aligns across 7 bases. The V gene's germline CDR1 is MNHEY and CDR2 SVGAGI. Trimming removed 6 bases from V and 0 bases from J; junction bases left unmatched: 5. This CDR3 contains 15 residues. The CDR3 region is CASRADRSSYNEQFF. For the CDR3, the DNA is TGTGCCAGCAGGGCGGACAGGAGCTCCTACAATGAGCAGTTCTTC.

V is TRBV4-1 and J is TRBJ1-1; perhaps TRBD1 as D (5 bases). Germline values: CDR1 MGHRA, CDR2 YSYEKL. CDR3 length: 17 residues. Between the trimmed V and J ends, which lost 0 bases and 5 bases, there was a span of 19 bases. CDR3 DNA: TGCGCCAGCAGCCAAGATACGGGGGGAAGTATTAGGACTGAAGCTTTCTTT. This encodes CASSQDTGGSIRTEAFF.

The J gene is TRBJ2-2, the V gene TRBV2, with TRBD2 identical over 11 bases. V gave up 8 bases and J gave up 3 bases; unmatched junction bases: 8. From germline, CDR1 is SNHLY and CDR2 FYNNEI. This CDR3 spans 16 amino acids. CDR3 sequence reads: CASGSLAGGYTGELFF. Here the CDR3 DNA reads TGTGCCAGCGGGAGCCTAGCGGGAGGATACACCGGGGAGCTGTTTTTT.

The chain links TRBV3-1 (or the pseudogene TRBV3-2) to TRBJ1-5; D might be TRBD1 (6 bases). Trimming removed 6 bases at V and 4 bases at J, with 13 bases between. This CDR3 is built from 14 residues. Germline V gene sequence: CDR1 LGHDT, CDR2 YNNKEL (reference sequence). As DNA, the CDR3 is TGTGCCAGCAGTCCTGGGACATTAAATCAGCCCCAGCATTTT. Encoded protein: CASSPGTLNQPQHF.

The chain is built from TRBV5-6 and TRBJ2-1; TRBD1 aligns across 10 bases. Germline CDR1 and CDR2: SGHDT and YYEEEE. The CDR3 length is 16 residues. The ends lost 0 bases at V and 6 bases at J; junction bases unmatched: 6. The CDR3 DNA reads as TGTGCCAGCAGCTTGGGAGGGACAGGGGCTCGCAATGAGCAGTTCTTC. Its translation is CASSLGGTGARNEQFF.

This chain connects TRBV5-5 to TRBJ2-7; 9 bases are a match to TRBD1. There are 15 residues in the CDR3. Per the germline V gene, CDR1 is SGHKS and CDR2 is YYEKEE (reference sequence). V lost 0 bases, J lost 6 bases, and 7 bases stayed unmatched. The CDR3 region is CASSLGGTGKSEQYF. The CDR3 DNA sequence: TGTGCCAGCAGCTTGGGGGGGACAGGGAAATCCGAGCAGTACTTC.

The rearrangement links TRBV19 to TRBJ1-5; tentative D call: TRBD1 (6 bases). This CDR3 comprises 15 residues. The germline V and J ends were trimmed by 3 bases and 2 bases, with 11 bases remaining between them. Germline V CDR1 and CDR2: LNHDA, SQIVND (reference sequence). The CDR3 spells CASSISQGGNQPQHF. For the CDR3, the DNA is TGTGCCAGTAGTATCTCACAGGGCGGCAATCAGCCCCAGCATTTT.

This chain uses TRBV6-5 with TRBJ2-7; 14 bases line up with TRBD2. The germline V gene has CDR1 MNHEY and CDR2 SVGAGI. Trimming at V came to 6 bases and at J to 4 bases, leaving 5 bases not matched to a gene. This CDR3 is 15 amino acids long. CDR3 in amino acids: CASSVGTSGSYEQYF. For the CDR3, the DNA is TGTGCCAGCAGCGTCGGGACTAGCGGGAGTTACGAGCAGTACTTC.

The chain uses TRBV5-1 and TRBJ2-5; D is perhaps TRBD2 (5 bases). Trimming took 3 bases from V and 5 from J, leaving 14 bases between them. The CDR3 runs to 14 residues. CDR1 and CDR2 from the germline V gene are SGHRS and YFSETQ. CDR3 residues: CASSSLGVGETQYF. For the CDR3, the DNA is TGCGCCAGCAGCTCCCTGGGAGTTGGGGAGACCCAGTACTTC.

V and J are TRBV6-5 and TRBJ2-2; 8 bases are shared with TRBD2. Germline CDR1 reads MNHEY; CDR2 reads SVGAGI. The CDR3 contains 14 residues. Trimming at V came to 6 bases and at J to 3 bases, leaving 3 bases not matched to a gene. CDR3 coding DNA: TGTGCCAGCAGCCCGGGGGGGTACACCGGGGAGCTGTTTTTT. Amino acids: CASSPGGYTGELFF.

The gene calls are TRBV2 and TRBJ2-7, with 7 bases that match TRBD2. The V gene end was trimmed by 7 bases and the J gene end by 2 bases; junction bases not matched to a gene: 8. In germline, CDR1 is SNHLY, CDR2 FYNNEI. The CDR3 is 14 residues long. DNA of the CDR3: TGTGCCAGCACGGGGGGAGATAGAACCTACGAGCAGTACTTC. Translated: CASTGGDRTYEQYF.

The chain is built from TRBV7-6 and TRBJ1-4, with TRBD1 matching 9 bases. Germline loops: CDR1 SGHVS, CDR2 FNYEAQ. This CDR3 has 16 residues. V shed 0 bases, J shed 2 bases, and the junction held 1 base outside the gene matches. CDR3 region: CASSLAGTGTNEKLFF. The CDR3 bases are TGTGCCAGCAGCTTAGCAGGGACAGGGACTAATGAAAAACTGTTTTTT. The full variable domain, its missing parts supplied by reference TRBV7-6 and TRBJ1-4, is GAGVSQSPRYKVTKRGQDVALRCDPISGHVSLYWYRQALGQGPEFLTYFNYEAQQDKSGLPNDRFSAERPEGSISTLTIQRTEQRDSAMYRCASSLAGTGTNEKLFFGSGTQLSVL.

V and J are TRBV7-8 and TRBJ1-1; 7 bases are shared with TRBD1. The CDR3 length is 14 residues. The germline CDR1 and CDR2 sequences are SGHVS and FQNEAQ. Losses at the gene ends were 5 bases for V and 7 bases for J; bases not matched to a gene: 10. The CDR3 nucleotides read TGTGCCAGCAGCCTCGGACAGGTTCGACTTGAAGCTTTCTTT. Translation gives CASSLGQVRLEAFF. The full variable domain, completed using reference TRBV7-8 and TRBJ1-1, is GAGVSQSPRYKVAKRGQDVALRCDPISGHVSLFWYQQALGQGPEFLTYFQNEAQLDKSGLPSDRFFAERPEGSVSTLKIQRTQQEDSAVYLCASSLGQVRLEAFFGQGTRLTVV.

This rearrangement joins TRBV29-1 to TRBJ2-1; 7 bases agree with TRBD1. Germline-derived CDR1 and CDR2 are SQVTM and ANQGSEA. The trim removed 4 bases at V and 0 bases at J, leaving 6 bases unmatched. CDR3 size: 15 residues. This chain's CDR3 is CSVAEDRSSYNEQFF. The CDR3 coding sequence is TGCAGCGTTGCCGAGGACAGGAGCTCCTACAATGAGCAGTTCTTC.

This clone occurred once. The J gene is TRBJ1-1, the V gene TRBV13; 11 bases fit TRBD1. V trimming: 5 bases; J trimming: 5 bases; junction bases outside the gene matches: 22. The CDR3 consists of 20 residues. Germline CDR1 is PRHDT and CDR2 is FYEKMQ (reference sequence). The CDR3 bases are TGTGCCAGCAGCCCAGGACAGAGGGTTGCGGACAGGGGGCAGGGAACTGAAGCTTTCTTT. It is translated as CASSPGQRVADRGQGTEAFF.

This clone was seen just once. The chain employs TRBV6-5 and TRBJ1-1; D call uncertain. Germline V gives CDR1 MNHEY, CDR2 SVGAGI. Trimming stripped 2 bases from V and 0 bases from J, with 10 bases between. The CDR3 has 15 residues. As DNA, the CDR3 is TGTGCCAGCAGTTACGACCCACACATGAACACTGAAGCTTTCTTT. Protein product: CASSYDPHMNTEAFF.

The chain combines TRBV5-1 with TRBJ2-5; possibly TRBD1 or TRBD2 for D (5 bases each). Germline-derived CDR1 and CDR2 are SGHRS and YFSETQ. The CDR3 is made up of 15 amino acids. Trimming cost V 0 bases and J 5 bases, with 14 bases left between them. As DNA, the CDR3 is TGCGCCAGCAGCTTGGTTGGGGACGTGATGGAGACCCAGTACTTC. Protein: CASSLVGDVMETQYF.

This clone was picked up one time. V usage is TRBV9 and J usage is TRBJ1-2; unclear D gene. The CDR3 covers 11 residues. CDR1 is SGDLS, CDR2 YYNGEE, per germline. V was pared by 3 bases and J by 7 bases, with 7 bases between. The CDR3 region is CASSAPFGYTF. In nucleotides, the CDR3 is TGTGCCAGCAGCGCCCCGTTTGGCTACACCTTC.

The chain recombines TRBV27 with TRBJ1-2, with 8 bases matching TRBD1. The junction had 5 bases not matched to a gene; V was cut back by 4 bases and J by 7 bases. Germline CDR1 and CDR2: MNHEY and SMNVEV (reference sequence). The CDR3 has 13 residues. This chain's CDR3 is CASSSHGTGGYTF. The CDR3 nucleotides are TGTGCCAGCAGTTCCCACGGGACAGGTGGCTACACCTTC.

The chain couples TRBV11-2 to TRBJ2-5; 9 bases agree with TRBD1. Losses at the gene ends were 6 bases for V and 5 bases for J; bases not matched to a gene: 10. The CDR3 has 15 amino acids. Germline CDR1 and CDR2: SGHAT and FQNNGV. CDR3 amino acids: CASSQTTGGYETQYF. The CDR3 coding sequence is TGTGCCAGCAGTCAAACCACAGGGGGCTATGAGACCCAGTACTTC.

V and J are TRBV7-8 and TRBJ2-4; D ambiguous. Trimming pared 5 bases from V and 0 bases from J, leaving 11 bases between. Germline CDR1 and CDR2: SGHVS and FQNEAQ. The CDR3 is made up of 15 amino acids. The CDR3 region is CASSPSAGAKNIQYF. The CDR3, as DNA: TGTGCCAGCAGCCCGAGTGCCGGAGCCAAAAACATTCAGTACTTC.

The V gene is TRBV2, the J gene TRBJ1-2; D gene uncertain. This CDR3 spans 14 amino acids. Trimming left V 0 bases short and J 7 bases short, with 12 bases between. The germline gives CDR1 SNHLY, CDR2 FYNNEI. Written as DNA, the CDR3 is TGTGCCAGCAGTGAAGCGGTAAGCCTGAGTGGCTACACCTTC. This encodes CASSEAVSLSGYTF.

The chain couples TRBV6-6 to TRBJ1-1; D call uncertain. CDR3 length equals 14 residues. Per the germline V gene, CDR1 is MNHNY and CDR2 is SVGAGI (reference sequence). Trimming pared 2 bases from V and 0 bases from J, leaving 7 bases between. The CDR3 nucleotides are TGTGCCAGCAGTTACCCGACATTGAACACTGAAGCTTTCTTT. Protein: CASSYPTLNTEAFF.

The CDR3 region is CATSGGAGGPHNEQFF. The DNA for the CDR3 is TGTGCCACCAGCGGAGGGGCGGGAGGGCCCCACAATGAGCAGTTCTTC. V and J are TRBV15 and TRBJ2-1; 9 bases agree with TRBD2. CDR3 length equals 16 residues. The germline CDR1 and CDR2 sequences are LNHNV and YYDKDF (reference sequence). The junction had 10 bases not matched to a gene; V was cut back by 5 bases and J by 5 bases.

CDR3 in DNA: TGTGCCAGCAGCCCCGGACAGGGAACCTACAATGAGCAGTTCTTC. The encoded protein is CASSPGQGTYNEQFF. The J gene is TRBJ2-1, the V gene TRBV7-2; 8 nucleotides line up with TRBD1. The CDR3 covers 15 residues. V gave up 5 bases and J gave up 2 bases; unmatched junction bases: 5. The germline CDR1 and CDR2 sequences are SGHTA and FQGNSA.

CDR3 DNA sequence: TGTGCCAGCAGCCAAGGTGAAAACTATGGCTACACCTTC. The encoded protein is CASSQGENYGYTF. The rearrangement uses TRBV4-2 and TRBJ1-2; the D is unclear. CDR1 is LGHNA, CDR2 YNFKEQ, per germline. There are 13 residues in the CDR3. V lost 1 base to trimming and J lost 2 bases, with 5 bases between them.

Only one count was recorded for this clone. This sequence joins TRBV7-9 and TRBJ1-3, with D unclear. From germline, CDR1 is SEHNR and CDR2 FQNEAQ (reference sequence). Trimming cost V 5 bases and J 3 bases, with 2 bases left between them. This CDR3 is built from 11 residues. The CDR3 protein is CASSLGNTIYF. CDR3 bases: TGTGCCAGCAGCCTTGGAAACACCATATATTTT. The complete variable domain, with remaining parts taken from reference TRBV7-9 and TRBJ1-3, reads DTGVSQNPRHKITKRGQNVTFRCDPISEHNRLYWYRQTLGQGPEFLTYFQNEAQLEKSRLLSDRFSAERPKGSFSTLEIQRTEQGDSAMYLCASSLGNTIYFGEGSWLTVV.

The chain links TRBV4-2 to TRBJ2-1; 14 bases map to TRBD2. The germline CDR1 and CDR2 sequences are LGHNA and YNFKEQ. This CDR3 contains 18 residues. J lost 1 base, V lost 4 bases, and 6 bases had no gene match. The CDR3 sequence is CASSPRLAGGDSYNEQFF. CDR3 coding DNA: TGTGCCAGCAGCCCCCGACTAGCGGGAGGGGATTCCTACAATGAGCAGTTCTTC.

This clone appeared a few times. The rearrangement uses TRBV4-1 and TRBJ2-1; 10 bases match TRBD2. There are 18 residues in the CDR3. Per the germline V gene, CDR1 is MGHRA and CDR2 is YSYEKL. V lost 0 bases, J lost 2 bases, and 7 bases stayed unmatched. CDR3 residues: CASSQDRLAGNAYNEQFF. CDR3 coding DNA: TGCGCCAGCAGCCAAGACCGACTAGCGGGCAATGCCTACAATGAGCAGTTCTTC.

This clone occurred once. The gene calls are TRBV7-9 and TRBJ2-7, with a weak D call TRBD2 (6 bases). This CDR3 comprises 15 residues. CDR1 and CDR2 from the germline V gene are SEHNR and FQNEAQ (reference sequence). Trimming took off 3 bases at V and 2 bases at J, with 14 bases between the two ends. The CDR3 here is CASSFSLAGTYEQYF. CDR3 DNA: TGTGCCAGCAGCTTTTCTTTGGCGGGAACCTACGAGCAGTACTTC.